This T cell receptor beta chain derives from a study of blood T cell repertoires in COVID-19. At the level of the study: Donors in the United States, Italy and Spain gave samples during acute or convalescent COVID-19. Sources were T cells, B-cell-depleted T cells, or PBMCs; the material itself was cDNA or gDNA.

Germline V gene data show CDR1 as SGHNT and CDR2 as YYREEE (reference sequence). This CDR3 contains 15 residues. Trimming removed 4 bases at V and 0 bases at J, with 13 bases between. Per the original methods: Reference gene primer amplification yielded estimated nucleated cell counts. The method was immunoSEQ multiplex PCR; TCRdb's version includes in-frame clones alone and lacks a portion of them. D and trimming were read from the DNA, whereas the V and J calls and clone size are those reported in that table. The sample shows about 270,000 clones, approximately 77% of them seen only once. The chain couples TRBV5-4 to TRBJ1-1; D not resolved. The TCR originated in a woman younger than 35 with acute or convalescent COVID-19. Input material: peripheral blood. CDR3 DNA sequence: TGTGCCAGCAGCCCATCGGGAATCATGAACACTGAAGCTTTCTTT. Residues: CASSPSGIMNTEAFF.